This is a list of T cell receptor beta chains from one sample in a study of neoadjuvant anti-PD-1 for oral cavity cancer. The data were produced by immunoSEQ multiplex PCR, yet TCRdb's version contains in-frame clones alone and is incomplete. The sample carries over 10,000 clones, about 65% recorded once. The sequencing here drew on PBMCs, taken before nivolumab (anti-PD-1) treatment. The receptors were gathered from a person aged 40 to 85 with oral cavity squamous cell carcinoma. Each CDR3 is given with its conserved first and last residue. The D gene is left open where the match is weak. Clone size appears in some rows only: once, few, many, or a class for an expanded clone.

V	J	D	length	size	DNA	CDR3
TRBV6-1	TRBJ1-5	-	14	-	TGTGCCAGCAGTGAAGACAGGGTTCGGCAGCCCCAGCATTTT	CASSEDRVRQPQHF
TRBV5-5	TRBJ2-3	TRBD1	16	few	TGTGCCAGCAGCGCACACCTCGGGACAGGGCAAGATACGCAGTATTTT	CASSAHLGTGQDTQYF
TRBV6-1	TRBJ2-1	TRBD2	14	-	TGTGCCAGCAAAGCGGGGAGCTCCTACAATGAGCAGTTCTTC	CASKAGSSYNEQFF
TRBV10-2	TRBJ2-5	-	13	-	TGCGCCAGCAGGGAGTGGCAGCAAGAGACCCAGTACTTC	CASREWQQETQYF
TRBV10-2	TRBJ1-5	TRBD1	15	-	TGCGCCAGCACCCCCGGGGGACAGGGATCACAGCCCCAGCATTTT	CASTPGGQGSQPQHF
TRBV7-2	TRBJ2-7	TRBD1	12	-	TGTGCCAGCAGCGCACAGGGGAACGAGCAGTACTTC	CASSAQGNEQYF
TRBV19	TRBJ2-3	TRBD2	14	-	TGTGCCACTCGACTAGCGGATCCCGGGGGGACGCAGTATTTT	CATRLADPGGTQYF
TRBV6-5	TRBJ2-5	TRBD2	16	-	TGTGCCAGCAGTTTTCTAGCGGGGGGGCCGAGAGAGACCCAGTACTTC	CASSFLAGGPRETQYF
TRBV5-1	TRBJ1-1	-	15	-	TGCGCCAGCAGCTTGCGTGGTCCCCCTGGGACTGAAGCTTTCTTT	CASSLRGPPGTEAFF
TRBV19	TRBJ1-4	-	15	-	TGTGCCAGTAGTATAGGTCGGGGTTGGATTGAAAAACTGTTTTTT	CASSIGRGWIEKLFF
TRBV5-6	TRBJ2-3	-	13	once	TGTGCCAGCAGCTCGCAACTCTTGGATACGCAGTATTTT	CASSSQLLDTQYF
TRBV19	TRBJ1-1	-	12	-	TGTGCCAGTAGTAGAGGGAGTTCTGAAGCTTTCTTT	CASSRGSSEAFF
TRBV12-5	TRBJ2-3	TRBD2	17	-	TGTGCTACGTCGGGGACTAGCGGGAGAATCGCCACAGATACGCAGTATTTT	CATSGTSGRIATDTQYF
TRBV19	TRBJ1-6	-	16	-	TGTGCCAGTAGATCCCCCGGACAGCCATATAATTCACCCCTCCACTTT	CASRSPGQPYNSPLHF
TRBV29-1	TRBJ2-3	-	15	-	TGCAGCGTTACCCGCCCTAGCGCCAACACAGATACGCAGTATTTT	CSVTRPSANTDTQYF
TRBV7-8	TRBJ2-7	-	15	-	TGTGCCAGCAGCGGTGGGGCAGGCAGCCCCTACGAGCAGTACTTC	CASSGGAGSPYEQYF
TRBV2	TRBJ2-3	TRBD2	17	-	TGTGCCAACTCGGGGGGGCGATTGGCTACTAGCACAGATACGCAGTATTTT	CANSGGRLATSTDTQYF
TRBV2	TRBJ1-1	TRBD1	13	-	TGTGCCAGCAGTGCTGGACAGGGGGTTAAAGCTTTCTTT	CASSAGQGVKAFF
TRBV28	TRBJ2-7	-	11	-	TGTGCCAGCAGTGGGAGGTACGAGCAGTACTTC	CASSGRYEQYF
TRBV5-1	TRBJ1-2	-	15	-	TGCGCCAGCAGGTTGCGGACAGCTCCCCAATATGGCTACACCTTC	CASRLRTAPQYGYTF
TRBV11-2	TRBJ1-1	-	12	-	TGTGCCAGCAGCTCCCATGGACAGGAAGCTTTCTTT	CASSSHGQEAFF
TRBV15	TRBJ2-7	TRBD1	17	-	TGTGCCACCAGCAGAGATTGGGGGACAGGGACCTCCTACGAGCAGTACTTC	CATSRDWGTGTSYEQYF
TRBV27	TRBJ1-3	TRBD1	18	few	TGTGCCAGCAGTCCCTCCCGGACAGGTTTTAGCTCTGGAAACACCATATATTTT	CASSPSRTGFSSGNTIYF
TRBV5-1	TRBJ2-1	-	15	-	TGCGCCAGCAGCTTGGGTCTCAGCTCCTACAATGAGCAGTTCTTC	CASSLGLSSYNEQFF
TRBV5-6	TRBJ1-6	TRBD1	16	few	TGTGCCAGCAGCTTGGAAATCCAGGGGGGTAGTTCACCCCTCCACTTT	CASSLEIQGGSSPLHF
TRBV18	TRBJ2-3	-	15	-	TGTGCCAGCTCACCACGGAAACAGAGAGCAGATACGCAGTATTTT	CASSPRKQRADTQYF
TRBV27	TRBJ2-3	TRBD2	16	-	TGTGCCAGCAGTTTGAGCGGGGCGAGGCGCACAGATACGCAGTATTTT	CASSLSGARRTDTQYF
TRBV6-1	TRBJ1-5	-	19	few	TGTGCCAGCAGTGAAACGCGAGGGAAGGGATTGGTAAGCAATCAGCCCCAGCATTTT	CASSETRGKGLVSNQPQHF
TRBV27	TRBJ2-2	-	13	-	TGTGCCAGCAGCCATAGGGGTGGCGGGGAGCTGTTTTTT	CASSHRGGGELFF
TRBV5-1	TRBJ2-2	-	15	few	TGCGCCAGCAGCGTTGACGTTGGGGACACCGGGGAGCTGTTTTTT	CASSVDVGDTGELFF
TRBV18	TRBJ2-3	-	13	-	TGTGCCAGCTCACCATATAGCACAGATACGCAGTATTTT	CASSPYSTDTQYF
TRBV6-4	TRBJ2-2	-	13	-	TGTGCCAGCAGTGACTCTCCCATCGGGGAGCTGTTTTTT	CASSDSPIGELFF
TRBV28	TRBJ1-5	-	15	-	TGTGCCAGCAGTTTAGGGGGGGGTCCGGATCAGCCCCAGCATTTT	CASSLGGGPDQPQHF
TRBV2	TRBJ2-7	TRBD1	11	few	TGTGCCACGACAGGGTCCTACGAGCAGTACTTC	CATTGSYEQYF
TRBV7-2	TRBJ1-5	TRBD1	17	-	TGTGCCAGCAACACCGGGACAGGGCCCCCTAGCAATCAGCCCCAGCATTTT	CASNTGTGPPSNQPQHF
TRBV14	TRBJ1-4	-	15	once	TGTGCCAGCAGCCAACAGGGTGGGCGGGGGGAAAAACTGTTTTTT	CASSQQGGRGEKLFF
TRBV7-6	TRBJ2-7	-	13	once	TGTGCCAGCAGCCAAGGCGGGCACTACGAGCAGTACTTC	CASSQGGHYEQYF
TRBV6-6	TRBJ1-3	TRBD1	15	-	TGTGCCAGCAGTTATGGACAGGGCTCTGGAAACACCATATATTTT	CASSYGQGSGNTIYF
TRBV2	TRBJ2-2	TRBD2	15	-	TGTGCCAGCAGTGAAAAAAGCGGGGGGTCCGGGGAGCTGTTTTTT	CASSEKSGGSGELFF
TRBV9	TRBJ1-1	-	13	-	TGTGCCAGCAGCGTTGACAGCGTCACTGAAGCTTTCTTT	CASSVDSVTEAFF
TRBV5-1	TRBJ1-1	TRBD1	13	-	TGCGCCAGCACCATGGACAGGGTCACTGAAGCTTTCTTT	CASTMDRVTEAFF
TRBV7-6	TRBJ2-4	-	14	few	TGTGCCAGCAGCTTAGAAGTGGAGGGAAGCATTCAGTACTTC	CASSLEVEGSIQYF
TRBV5-1	TRBJ1-5	TRBD1	15	few	TGCGCCAGCAGCCCCGGACAGGGGCCGAATCAGCCCCAGCATTTT	CASSPGQGPNQPQHF
TRBV7-2	TRBJ2-7	-	13	-	TGTGCCAGCAGCAGACGGACTAACCACGAGCAGTACTTC	CASSRRTNHEQYF
TRBV12-5	TRBJ1-3	TRBD1	16	once	TGTGCTAGTGGTAGAGGGACAGGGCACTCTGGAAACACCATATATTTT	CASGRGTGHSGNTIYF
TRBV5-6	TRBJ1-2	-	13	-	TGTGCCAGCAGCCTTTCCAGGGTTGCTGGCTACACCTTC	CASSLSRVAGYTF
TRBV2	TRBJ1-5	-	13	-	TGTGCCAGCAGTGCAGGGCTGTGGCAGCCCCAGCATTTT	CASSAGLWQPQHF
TRBV10-1	TRBJ1-1	TRBD1	13	-	TGCGCCAGCAGCCGGACAGGGGAAGGTGAAGCTTTCTTT	CASSRTGEGEAFF
TRBV2	TRBJ2-7	-	14	few	TGTGCCAGCAGTACTGTTGGGGTTTATTACGAGCAGTACTTC	CASSTVGVYYEQYF
TRBV6-5	TRBJ2-3	TRBD2	16	-	TGTGCCAGCAGTTTCTTGACTAGCGGTAGCACAGATACGCAGTATTTT	CASSFLTSGSTDTQYF
TRBV27	TRBJ1-2	TRBD1	15	-	TGTGCCAGCAGTCCTCGCCCAGGGGGGTCATTGGGCTACACCTTC	CASSPRPGGSLGYTF
TRBV7-2	TRBJ1-5	-	13	-	TGTGCCAGCAGCTTAGGGTTAAGTCAGCCCCAGCATTTT	CASSLGLSQPQHF
TRBV5-1	TRBJ2-6	-	16	-	TGCGCCAGCAGCTTGGTTTCAGGGTCTGGGGCCAACGTCCTGACTTTC	CASSLVSGSGANVLTF
TRBV12-5	TRBJ1-3	-	13	-	TGTGCTAGTGGTCTCAAGGCGGGAAACACCATATATTTT	CASGLKAGNTIYF
TRBV5-6	TRBJ2-5	-	17	-	TGTGCCAGCAGCGGGGACCCGGGGGTAGGAGCCCAAGAGACCCAGTACTTC	CASSGDPGVGAQETQYF
TRBV11-2	TRBJ2-6	-	18	-	TGTGCCAGCAGCTTGTACCCGGCCCCATTAGAAGGGGCCAACGTCCTGACTTTC	CASSLYPAPLEGANVLTF
TRBV6-5	TRBJ1-2	TRBD1	13	-	TGTGCCAGCATCTCAGGGGGGGGCTATGGCTACACCTTC	CASISGGGYGYTF
TRBV2	TRBJ2-2	TRBD2	15	once	TGTGCCAGCAGTCCTAGCGGGGGAAGGACCGGGGAGCTGTTTTTT	CASSPSGGRTGELFF
TRBV7-9	TRBJ1-1	-	17	-	TGTGCCAGCGGCTCCCACATAGGATCACTTATGAACACTGAAGCTTTCTTT	CASGSHIGSLMNTEAFF
TRBV11-2	TRBJ2-3	TRBD2	14	-	TGTGCCAGCGAGGGGAGGGTTGGCGCAGATACGCAGTATTTT	CASEGRVGADTQYF